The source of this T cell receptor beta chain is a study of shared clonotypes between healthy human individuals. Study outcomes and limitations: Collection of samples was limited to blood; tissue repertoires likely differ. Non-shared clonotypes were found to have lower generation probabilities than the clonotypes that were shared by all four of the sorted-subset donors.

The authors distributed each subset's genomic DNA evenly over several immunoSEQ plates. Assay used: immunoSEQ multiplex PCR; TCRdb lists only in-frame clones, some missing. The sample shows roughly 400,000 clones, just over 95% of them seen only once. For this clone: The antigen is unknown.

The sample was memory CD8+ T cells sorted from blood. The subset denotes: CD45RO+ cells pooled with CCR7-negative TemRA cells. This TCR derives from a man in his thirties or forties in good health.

The CDR3: CASSHSGTGLAETQYF. The CDR3 nucleotides read TGTGCCAGCAGCCACTCCGGGACAGGGTTAGCGGAGACCCAGTACTTC. The chain couples TRBV5-4 to TRBJ2-5, with 9 bases lining up with TRBD1. CDR3 length equals 16 residues. Germline V lookup: CDR1 SGHNT, CDR2 YYREEE (reference sequence). Germline trimming cut 4 bases from V and 5 bases from J; bases unmatched to any gene: 12.